The clone carrying this TCR beta chain was seen once. What it recognizes is unknown. Trimming removed 3 bases from V and 4 bases from J; junction bases left unmatched: 6. CDR1 and CDR2 (germline): KGHSH, LQKENI. This CDR3 region has 15 residues. These data belong to a study of OX40 agonist ivuxolimab in advanced cancers. Any history of autoimmune disease or systemic immunosuppression disqualified patients. Blood specimens came from baseline, cycle 4 day 1, and cycle 7 day 1. Study-wide results and limits: CD8+ T cells (on average) carried more expanded clones than CD4+ T cells. Circulating CD4+ and CD8+ T cells showed clonal expansion by week 6 at 0.1 to 3.0 mg/kg.

Sequencing used immunoSEQ multiplex PCR; TCRdb keeps in-frame clones, though not all of them. The data show tens of thousands of clones, roughly nine tenths seen once. The sequencing used CD4+ or CD8+ T cells sorted from blood, collected in a trial of the OX40 agonist ivuxolimab. The V gene is TRBV18, the J gene TRBJ2-7, with TRBD2 identical over 10 bases. The TCR originated in an adult with an advanced solid tumor such as melanoma, head and neck, liver or kidney cancer. CDR3 DNA sequence: TGTGCCAGCTCACCCAGCGGGAGGGGAGAATACGAGCAGTACTTC. This sequence encodes CASSPSGRGEYEQYF.